Listed here are 28 T cell receptor beta chains from one sample, sequenced in a study of T cell responses to AZD1222 COVID-19 vaccine. The repertoire was sequenced with immunoSEQ multiplex PCR; TCRdb's copy has only in-frame clones and lacks some. The sample carries around 58,000 clones, about 86% recorded once. The sample consisted of peripheral blood, taken on day 0 of AZD1222 vaccination. Source of these receptors: an adult in good health.

V is TRBV6-2 or TRBV6-3 and J is TRBJ1-1; D uncertain. The CDR3 extends over 15 amino acids. V was shortened by 2 bases and J by 1 base, with 11 bases between the two germline ends. Germline assignment: CDR1 MNHEY and CDR2 SVGEGT. CDR3 amino acids: CASSYGGLRNTEAFF. CDR3 coding DNA: TGTGCCAGCAGTTACGGAGGACTGAGGAACACTGAAGCTTTCTTT.

CDR3 nucleotides: TGTGCCAGCAGCTTAGCGGGGAACAATCAGCCCCAGCATTTT. This codes for CASSLAGNNQPQHF. The chain has TRBV7-8 and TRBJ1-5; D remains unclear. The CDR3 loop spans 14 amino acids. The V end was cut by 0 bases, the J end by 3 bases, with 6 bases between. Germline V CDR1 and CDR2: SGHVS, FQNEAQ.

The rearrangement links TRBV28 to TRBJ1-2; D unclear. Deletions cut 10 bases from V and 2 bases from J, with 8 bases between. This CDR3 region has 11 residues. Germline V gene data show CDR1 as MDHEN and CDR2 as SYDVKM. The CDR3 region is CATAGNYGYTF. CDR3 DNA: TGTGCCACCGCGGGCAACTATGGCTACACCTTC.

This rearrangement joins TRBV25-1 to TRBJ1-1, with TRBD1 matching over 8 bases. Trimming at V came to 7 bases and at J to 11 bases, leaving 12 bases not matched to a gene. The CDR3 spans 13 residues. From germline, CDR1 is MGHDK and CDR2 SYGVNS. In nucleotides, the CDR3 is TGTGCCAGCACAGAAGACAGGGGCCCACGGGCTTTCTTT. This encodes CASTEDRGPRAFF.

This clone was recorded only once. The chain uses TRBV10-1 and TRBJ2-2; the match to TRBD1 covers 10 bases. Germline V gene data show CDR1 as WNHNN and CDR2 as SYGVQD (reference sequence). V lost 5 bases and J lost 5; bases outside the gene matches: 8. This CDR3 contains 16 residues. CDR3 in amino acids: CASSSPGQGTTGELFF. DNA for the CDR3: TGCGCCAGCAGTTCGCCGGGACAGGGGACTACCGGGGAGCTGTTTTTT.

The chain joins TRBV3-1 (or the pseudogene TRBV3-2) to TRBJ1-5; D unclear. The CDR3 consists of 16 residues. V gave up 0 bases and J gave up 1 base, with 10 bases separating them. Germline V CDR1 and CDR2: LGHDT, YNNKEL (reference sequence). The CDR3 loop is CASSQDLTGSNQPQHF. The CDR3 nucleotides are TGTGCCAGCAGCCAAGATCTCACGGGCAGCAATCAGCCCCAGCATTTT.

V usage is TRBV3-1 (or the pseudogene TRBV3-2) and J usage is TRBJ2-3; TRBD2 aligns across 8 bases. Germline lookup yields CDR1 LGHDT and CDR2 YNNKEL (reference sequence). V was clipped by 3 bases and J by 1 base; unmatched bases: 3. There are 15 residues in the CDR3. CDR3 bases: TGTGCCAGCAGCCATTGGCGGGGGGGCACAGATACGCAGTATTTT. This codes for CASSHWRGGTDTQYF.

The chain carries TRBV19 and TRBJ1-1; D remains unclear. CDR1 and CDR2 from the germline V gene are LNHDA and SQIVND (reference sequence). The CDR3 is made up of 13 amino acids. V was trimmed by 5 bases and J by 0 bases, leaving 7 bases between them. The CDR3 DNA is TGTGCCAGTAGTTCATATATGAACACTGAAGCTTTCTTT. Translating it yields CASSSYMNTEAFF.

The rearrangement uses TRBV29-1 and TRBJ2-7; D not certain. V was pared by 6 bases and J by 0 bases, with 15 bases between. Germline V lookup: CDR1 SQVTM, CDR2 ANQGSEA. The CDR3 runs to 14 residues. Here the CDR3 DNA reads TGCAGCGTGGCGGACGCACGAGGCTCCTACGAGCAGTACTTC. Protein sequence: CSVADARGSYEQYF.

The rearrangement joins TRBV30 to TRBJ2-1; TRBD2 matches at 8 bases. The CDR3 is made up of 15 amino acids. J was trimmed by 1 base and V by 4 bases; bases with no gene match: 6. The germline V gene has CDR1 GTSNPN and CDR2 SVGIG (reference sequence). Here the CDR3 DNA reads TGTGCCTGGAATTTGCGGGAGGCTTCCTACAATGAGCAGTTCTTC. Translation gives CAWNLREASYNEQFF.

J is TRBJ1-6 and V is TRBV28; D gene uncertain. The V gene's germline CDR1 is MDHEN and CDR2 SYDVKM. This CDR3 has 12 residues. V was shortened by 3 bases and J by 7 bases, with 4 bases between the two germline ends. CDR3 amino acids: CASSFRNSPLHF. CDR3 DNA: TGTGCCAGCAGTTTTCGGAATTCACCCCTCCACTTT.

The chain uses TRBV4-1 and TRBJ2-3; D is possibly TRBD1 or TRBD2 (5 bases each). CDR3 length equals 17 residues. Germline CDR1 reads MGHRA; CDR2 reads YSYEKL. Trimming stripped 1 base from V and 0 bases from J, with 14 bases between. The CDR3 sequence: CASSQVGWDPSTDTQYF. In DNA, the CDR3 is TGCGCCAGCAGCCAAGTCGGGTGGGACCCCAGCACAGATACGCAGTATTTT.

The chain couples TRBV28 to TRBJ2-7; 9 nucleotides line up with TRBD1. The CDR3 runs to 13 residues. Germline V CDR1 and CDR2: MDHEN, SYDVKM. The V segment lost 6 bases and the J segment 3 bases; nucleotides outside the gene matches: 3. DNA of the CDR3: TGTGCCAGCAGGAGGACAGGGGTCTACGAGCAGTACTTC. It is translated as CASRRTGVYEQYF.

The J gene is TRBJ2-1, the V gene TRBV5-8, with a possible D match to TRBD2 (6 bases). The CDR3 is made up of 16 amino acids. Germline CDR1 is SGHTS and CDR2 is YDEGEE. Between the trimmed V and J ends, which lost 4 bases and 9 bases, there was a span of 23 bases. CDR3 sequence: CASSEGDGLKGREQFF. CDR3 DNA: TGTGCCAGCAGCGAAGGGGACGGACTAAAGGGACGTGAGCAGTTCTTC.

The chain uses TRBV19 and TRBJ2-7; D call uncertain. Trimming removed 5 bases from V and 5 bases from J, with 13 bases in between. Germline assignment: CDR1 LNHDA and CDR2 SQIVND (reference sequence). CDR3 length: 13 residues. The chain's CDR3 is CASSLGLRNEQYF. The CDR3 nucleotides read TGTGCCAGTAGTCTGGGCCTAAGGAACGAGCAGTACTTC.

The chain uses TRBV6-2 or TRBV6-3 and TRBJ1-5; D might be TRBD1 (5 bases). The CDR3 runs to 15 residues. The germline V gene has CDR1 MNHEY and CDR2 SVGEGT. Trimming pared 2 bases from V and 1 base from J, leaving 9 bases between. The CDR3 region is CASSYAGTSNQPQHF. CDR3 coding DNA: TGTGCCAGCAGTTACGCAGGGACGAGCAATCAGCCCCAGCATTTT.

The CDR3 coding sequence is TGTGCCAGCAGCCCGGGACTAGCGGGGGGGACCGTTAGGGAGACCCAGTACTTC. This sequence encodes CASSPGLAGGTVRETQYF. The chain recombines TRBV3-1 (or the pseudogene TRBV3-2) with TRBJ2-5, with TRBD2 identical over 16 bases. V lost 4 bases, J lost 5 bases, and 10 bases stayed unmatched. The V gene's germline CDR1 is LGHDT and CDR2 YNNKEL (reference sequence). CDR3 length: 18 amino acids.

This clone was observed a handful of times. The rearrangement joins TRBV19 to TRBJ1-2, with D maybe TRBD1 (5 bases). Between the trimmed V and J ends, which lost 1 base and 6 bases, there was a span of 12 bases. Germline V CDR1 and CDR2: LNHDA, SQIVND (reference sequence). This CDR3 has 14 amino acids. The CDR3 DNA follows: TGTGCCAGTAGTATAGCGGCAGGGCCAAATGGCTACACCTTC. Its translation is CASSIAAGPNGYTF.

In this sample, this clone turned up a few times. V usage is TRBV7-2 and J usage is TRBJ1-2; 9 bases line up with TRBD1. Trimming cost V 11 bases and J 0 bases; bases outside gene matches: 7. This CDR3 contains 14 residues. Germline CDR1 SGHTA, CDR2 FQGNSA. The CDR3 spells CAGSRDRANYGYTF. In nucleotides, the CDR3 is TGTGCCGGGTCCCGGGACAGGGCTAACTATGGCTACACCTTC.

This sequence joins TRBV9 and TRBJ2-5; D may match TRBD1 or TRBD2 (7 bases each). The CDR3 spans 16 residues. V lost 2 bases and J lost 5, with 19 bases in between. The germline CDR1 and CDR2 sequences are SGDLS and YYNGEE. The CDR3, as DNA: TGTGCCAGCAGCGTTAGGGAGGGGGCGCCAATTGAGACCCAGTACTTC. Translating gives CASSVREGAPIETQYF.

The chain uses TRBV6-1 and TRBJ2-2; D unclear. The CDR3 consists of 16 residues. V lost 1 base and J 3 bases, leaving 12 bases between the germline ends. Germline V gene data show CDR1 as MNHNS and CDR2 as SASEGT. CDR3 protein: CASSEGGWDHTGELFF. DNA for the CDR3: TGTGCCAGCAGTGAAGGCGGATGGGATCACACCGGGGAGCTGTTTTTT.

The J gene is TRBJ2-1, the V gene TRBV5-1; either TRBD1 or TRBD2 may supply D (6 bases each). Germline V lookup: CDR1 SGHRS, CDR2 YFSETQ. V lost 2 bases to trimming and J lost 7 bases, with 22 bases between them. The CDR3 consists of 17 residues. CDR3 sequence: CASSLAGTGRILNEQFF. DNA for the CDR3: TGCGCCAGCAGCTTAGCGGGCACAGGGAGAATTTTGAATGAGCAGTTCTTC.

The chain has TRBV6-5 and TRBJ2-7; a possible D gene is TRBD2 (5 bases). The CDR3 loop spans 14 amino acids. The V gene lost 7 bases and the J gene lost 5 bases, with 18 bases spanning the gap. CDR1 is MNHEY and CDR2 is SVGAGI in the germline V gene. The DNA for the CDR3 is TGTGCCAGCACTAAAACTGGTGGAGGTGACGAGCAGTACTTC. Protein product: CASTKTGGGDEQYF.

The gene calls are TRBV18 and TRBJ2-3, with a possible D match to TRBD2 (6 bases). The CDR3 extends over 14 amino acids. Trimming cost V 3 bases and J 7 bases, with 14 bases left between them. Germline V CDR1 and CDR2: KGHSH, LQKENI. The CDR3 region is CASSPASAGNTQYF. The CDR3 nucleotides are TGTGCCAGCTCACCGGCTAGCGCGGGGAATACGCAGTATTTT.

The chain combines TRBV10-1 with TRBJ2-3; 7 bases map to TRBD1. Germline loops: CDR1 WNHNN, CDR2 SYGVQD (reference sequence). The J segment lost 4 bases and the V segment lost 0 bases, leaving 10 bases of the junction unmatched. The CDR3 consists of 17 residues. CDR3 nucleotide sequence: TGCGCCAGCAGTGAGTCTGCATATTTCGGGACAGCAGATACGCAGTATTTT. This gives the protein CASSESAYFGTADTQYF.

The chain is built from TRBV9 and TRBJ1-2, with D unclear. V was trimmed by 0 bases and J by 1 base, leaving 13 bases between them. CDR3 size: 16 residues. CDR1 and CDR2 (germline): SGDLS, YYNGEE. The CDR3 nucleotides are TGTGCCAGCAGCGTAGCATCGTCGGGTGGTAACTATGGCTACACCTTC. Protein sequence: CASSVASSGGNYGYTF.

The chain uses TRBV7-9 and TRBJ2-3, with TRBD2 matching over 8 bases. This CDR3 comprises 14 residues. CDR1 is SEHNR, CDR2 FQNEAQ, per germline (reference sequence). V was clipped by 7 bases and J by 2 bases; unmatched bases: 5. The CDR3 nucleotides read TGTGCCAGCACTGTACTAGCGGACACAGATACGCAGTATTTT. Translating gives CASTVLADTDTQYF.

The chain links TRBV7-2 to TRBJ1-3, with 8 bases identical to TRBD1. V shed 0 bases, J shed 0 bases, and the junction held 7 bases outside the gene matches. Germline V lookup: CDR1 SGHTA, CDR2 FQGNSA. The CDR3 is 18 residues long. The DNA of the CDR3 is TGTGCCAGCAGCTTAGCCCCGGGACAGGCCGACTCTGGAAACACCATATATTTT. As protein: CASSLAPGQADSGNTIYF.